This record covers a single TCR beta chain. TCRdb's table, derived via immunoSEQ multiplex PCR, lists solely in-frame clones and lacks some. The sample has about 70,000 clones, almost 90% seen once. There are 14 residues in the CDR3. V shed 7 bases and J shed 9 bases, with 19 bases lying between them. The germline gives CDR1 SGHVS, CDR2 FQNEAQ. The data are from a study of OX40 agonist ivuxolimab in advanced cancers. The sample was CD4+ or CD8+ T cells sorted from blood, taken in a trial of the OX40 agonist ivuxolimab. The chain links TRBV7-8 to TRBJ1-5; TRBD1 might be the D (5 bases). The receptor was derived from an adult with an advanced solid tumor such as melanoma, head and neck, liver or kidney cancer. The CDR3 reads CASTWGREIPPQHF. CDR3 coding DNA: TGTGCCAGCACCTGGGGCAGGGAAATTCCGCCCCAGCATTTT. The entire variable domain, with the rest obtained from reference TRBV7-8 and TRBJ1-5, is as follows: GAGVSQSPRYKVAKRGQDVALRCDPISGHVSLFWYQQALGQGPEFLTYFQNEAQLDKSGLPSDRFFAERPEGSVSTLKIQRTQQEDSAVYLCASTWGREIPPQHFGDGTRLSIL.